Below are 30 T cell receptor beta chains sequenced from a single sample in a study of blood T cells in healthy people across ages. The second PCR ran roughly 7 to 12 cycles with a sample-barcoded 5' primer and J-beta primers. TCRdb called the 5' RACE reads again in MiXCR, with one record for every CDR3 protein. This table holds around 1,000,000 distinct CDR3 sequences, 35% to 45% found once. The sample was blood. The source of these receptors is a man between 18 and 35 years old in good health.

The genes are TRBV20-1 and TRBJ1-2, with D maybe TRBD1 (5 bases). V dropped 4 bases and J dropped 1 base, with 13 bases sitting between them. CDR1 is DFQATT, CDR2 SNEGSKA, per germline (reference sequence). The CDR3 consists of 14 residues. Written as DNA, the CDR3 is TGCAGTGCTATCCCGCGGGACTTTAACTATGGCTACACCTTC. This gives the protein CSAIPRDFNYGYTF.

The chain recombines TRBV4-1 with TRBJ1-2, with a possible D match to TRBD1 (5 bases). Trimming cost V 4 bases and J 8 bases, with 17 bases left between them. Germline values: CDR1 MGHRA, CDR2 YSYEKL. The CDR3 covers 14 residues. The CDR3 sequence is CASSREWDSWGYTF. The CDR3 bases are TGCGCCAGCAGCCGAGAATGGGACTCCTGGGGCTACACCTTC.

In this sample, this clonotype turned up many times. V usage is TRBV27 and J usage is TRBJ1-2; D not certain. Trimming pared 6 bases from V and 4 bases from J, leaving 12 bases between. Germline CDR1 and CDR2: MNHEY and SMNVEV (reference sequence). The CDR3 extends over 13 amino acids. For the CDR3, the DNA is TGTGCCAGCAGCCTAGGGAGATCCTATGGCTACACCTTC. It yields the protein CASSLGRSYGYTF.

This clonotype was recorded at least ten times. The V gene is TRBV29-1, the J gene TRBJ1-2; D possibly corresponds to TRBD1 (5 bases). Trimming took 4 bases from V and 3 from J, leaving 15 bases between them. The CDR3 covers 14 residues. Germline V CDR1 and CDR2: SQVTM, ANQGSEA. The CDR3: CSVVDRSRDYGYTF. As DNA, the CDR3 is TGCAGCGTTGTAGACAGATCAAGGGACTATGGCTACACCTTC.

The chain uses TRBV11-2 and TRBJ1-6; D unresolved. This CDR3 has 15 amino acids. V was clipped by 3 bases and J by 6 bases, with 12 bases between them. Germline V CDR1 and CDR2: SGHAT, FQNNGV. The CDR3 nucleotides read TGTGCCAGCAGCTTTAGAGGGCTGTTTAATTCACCCCTCCACTTT. Translated: CASSFRGLFNSPLHF.

The gene calls are TRBV4-1 and TRBJ2-1; D gene uncertain. The CDR3 has 16 residues. The V and J ends lost 4 bases and 5 bases respectively, with 18 bases between them. CDR1 is MGHRA and CDR2 is YSYEKL in the germline V gene. The CDR3 here is CASSRILGNPDNEQFF. The CDR3 coding sequence is TGCGCCAGCAGCCGCATACTGGGTAATCCTGACAATGAGCAGTTCTTC.

This clonotype was counted at least ten times. The chain links TRBV25-1 to TRBJ2-5; no clear D. The CDR3 runs 10 residues. The V gene's germline CDR1 is MGHDK and CDR2 SYGVNS. Trimming removed 7 bases at V and 5 bases at J, with 5 bases between. CDR3 residues: CASNGETQYF. In DNA form, the CDR3 reads TGTGCCAGCAACGGGGAGACCCAGTACTTC.

The chain joins TRBV29-1 to TRBJ1-2, with TRBD1 identical over 8 bases. Trimming cost V 7 bases and J 2 bases; bases outside gene matches: 6. This CDR3 comprises 13 residues. Germline CDR1 SQVTM, CDR2 ANQGSEA. CDR3 amino acids: CSARPGGNYGYTF. In DNA, the CDR3 is TGCAGCGCCCGTCCAGGGGGCAACTATGGCTACACCTTC.

This clonotype was seen a few times. The gene calls are TRBV12-3 or TRBV12-4 and TRBJ2-1; 10 bases match TRBD2. The CDR3 has 17 amino acids. V was pared by 4 bases and J by 8 bases, with 14 bases of the junction left unmatched. The CDR3 sequence is CASSSSKAGGPSHEQFF. The CDR3 DNA reads TGTGCCAGCAGTTCCTCGAAAGCGGGGGGGCCGTCTCATGAGCAGTTCTTC.

The rearrangement uses TRBV25-1 and TRBJ2-1, with D perhaps assigned TRBD1 or TRBD2 (6 bases each). The J call may be wrong; the DNA end is better matched by TRBJ2-7. The germline V gene has CDR1 MGHDK and CDR2 SYGVNS. The CDR3 extends over 14 amino acids. The CDR3 spells CASSDDGGYNEQYF. The CDR3 bases are TGTGCCAGCAGTGACGACGGGGGCTACAATGAGCAGTACTTC.

The rearrangement uses TRBV4-1 and TRBJ2-7; tentative D call: TRBD2 (6 bases). V lost 0 bases, J lost 2 bases, and 14 bases lay in between. There are 16 residues in the CDR3. Germline-derived CDR1 and CDR2 are MGHRA and YSYEKL. The chain's CDR3 is CASSQDLTSLAYEQYF. The CDR3 DNA sequence: TGCGCCAGCAGCCAAGATCTCACTAGCCTTGCCTACGAGCAGTACTTC.

A few counts support this clonotype. V gene TRBV3-1 combines with J gene TRBJ2-3; TRBD1 might be the D (6 bases). The V gene's germline CDR1 is LGHDT and CDR2 YNNKEL (reference sequence). Trimming shortened V by 4 bases and J by 2 bases, and 19 bases separated the two germline ends. The CDR3 has 17 residues. Here the CDR3 DNA reads TGTGCCAGCAGCCCTGGAACCGGACAGAGGTTCACAGATACGCAGTATTTT. Encoded protein: CASSPGTGQRFTDTQYF.

The CDR3: CAAPRSEGKVDGYTF. CDR3 nucleotides: TGTGCCGCACCCCGGTCGGAGGGGAAAGTGGATGGCTACACCTTC. The V and J genes are TRBV2 and TRBJ1-2; perhaps TRBD1 as D (5 bases). The CDR3 extends over 15 amino acids. Looked up from germline, CDR1 is SNHLY and CDR2 is FYNNEI. The germline V and J ends were trimmed by 11 bases and 6 bases, with 25 bases remaining between them. The full variable domain, completed using reference TRBV2 and TRBJ1-2, is EPEVTQTPSHQVTQMGQEVILRCVPISNHLYFYWYRQILGQKVEFLVSFYNNEISEKSEIFDDQFSVERPDGSNFTLKIRSTKLEDSAMYFCAAPRSEGKVDGYTFGSGTRLTVV.

This clonotype was counted only a few times. The J gene is TRBJ1-1, the V gene TRBV7-8; D is unclear. The germline gives CDR1 SGHVS, CDR2 FQNEAQ. Trimming removed 3 bases at V and 7 bases at J, with 12 bases between. The CDR3 length is 13 residues. Here the CDR3 DNA reads TGTGCCAGCAGCTTGGGCCAGGTTGGTGAAGCTTTCTTT. It codes for CASSLGQVGEAFF.

The V call is TRBV21-1, the J call TRBJ1-5; TRBD1 is the table's D call, not checked against the DNA. TRBV21-1 is classified as a pseudogene. This CDR3 contains 16 residues. CDR3 nucleotide sequence: TGTGCCAGCAGCAAGGGGGCCGGGGGAGACAATCAGCCCCAGCATTTT. As protein: CASSKGAGGDNQPQHF.

V gene TRBV25-1 combines with J gene TRBJ1-4; D unresolved. CDR1 is MGHDK and CDR2 is SYGVNS in the germline V gene. V was cut by 3 bases and J by 8 bases, with 10 bases left in between. CDR3 length: 13 residues. For the CDR3, the DNA is TGTGCCAGCAGTGAGGGTGTGGAAGAAAAACTGTTTTTT. The encoded protein is CASSEGVEEKLFF.

J is TRBJ1-1 and V is TRBV7-8; the D gene is possibly TRBD1 (5 bases). V shed 4 bases and J shed 5 bases, with 23 bases lying between them. This CDR3 has 17 amino acids. Germline values: CDR1 SGHVS, CDR2 FQNEAQ. The CDR3 DNA reads TGTGCCAGCAGCTCCCATACGATGGAGGGGAGAAGTACTGAAGCTTTCTTT. Its translation: CASSSHTMEGRSTEAFF.

This clonotype was counted between two and nine times. The CDR3 region is CSARDQSSYNSPLHF. In DNA form, the CDR3 reads TGCAGTGCTAGAGATCAAAGCTCCTATAATTCACCCCTCCACTTT. The chain uses TRBV20-1 and TRBJ1-6, with D uncertain. Germline CDR1 is DFQATT and CDR2 is SNEGSKA (reference sequence). The CDR3 contains 15 residues. V lost 0 bases, J lost 0 bases, and 6 bases lay in between.

This chain joins TRBV2 and TRBJ1-1, with a possible D match to TRBD1 (6 bases). The CDR3 consists of 14 residues. From germline, CDR1 is SNHLY and CDR2 FYNNEI. V was shortened by 4 bases and J by 5 bases, with 14 bases between the two germline ends. CDR3 loop: CASSAGVPPTEAFF. DNA of the CDR3: TGTGCCAGCAGTGCAGGGGTCCCGCCGACTGAAGCTTTCTTT.

This clonotype was found many times. A much bigger clone sits one base away, suggesting this may be a read error. This chain connects TRBV12-3 or TRBV12-4 to TRBJ2-1; TRBD1 matches at 7 bases. The J call could be wrong; TRBJ2-7 is a better fit for the DNA end. CDR3 length: 14 residues. DNA of the CDR3: TGTGCCAGCATTGGGGACAGATCCTACAATGAGCAGTACTTC. This encodes CASIGDRSYNEQYF.

The chain has TRBV20-1 and TRBJ2-3, with TRBD1 matching over 8 bases. Germline V CDR1 and CDR2: DFQATT, SNEGSKA (reference sequence). V lost 2 bases, J lost 3 bases, and 16 bases stayed unmatched. The CDR3 is 18 residues long. In DNA, the CDR3 is TGCAGTGCTAGACCGGAACGCAGGACAGGGCTAGAAACAGATACGCAGTATTTT. It codes for CSARPERRTGLETDTQYF.

This chain connects TRBV7-9 to TRBJ1-2, with D possibly TRBD1 on 5 matching bases. The CDR3 totals 16 residues. Trimming shortened V by 5 bases and J by 3 bases, and 19 bases separated the two germline ends. The germline CDR1 and CDR2 sequences are SEHNR and FQNEAQ (reference sequence). The CDR3 loop is CASSPGGADHYYGYTF. CDR3 sequence (DNA): TGTGCCAGCAGCCCTGGTGGGGCCGACCACTACTATGGCTACACCTTC. The complete variable domain, with remaining parts taken from reference TRBV7-9 and TRBJ1-2, reads DTGVSQNPRHKITKRGQNVTFRCDPISEHNRLYWYRQTLGQGPEFLTYFQNEAQLEKSRLLSDRFSAERPKGSFSTLEIQRTEQGDSAMYLCASSPGGADHYYGYTFGSGTRLTVV.

The table lists this clonotype with a few counts. The V gene is TRBV25-1, the J gene TRBJ1-5, with 7 bases that match TRBD1. The germline V gene has CDR1 MGHDK and CDR2 SYGVNS. After removal of 1 base from V and 4 bases from J, the junction contained 10 bases not matched to a gene. This CDR3 contains 17 residues. The CDR3 is CASSEFRDREGNQPQHF. CDR3 in DNA: TGTGCCAGCAGTGAATTCCGCGACAGGGAGGGTAATCAGCCCCAGCATTTT.

The chain recombines TRBV5-1 with TRBJ2-1; D call uncertain. This CDR3 is built from 15 residues. With 0 bases removed from V and 1 base from J, the gap between germline ends came to 8 bases. The germline gives CDR1 SGHRS, CDR2 YFSETQ. As DNA, the CDR3 is TGCGCCAGCAGCTTGGTAAGGGATTCCTACAATGAGCAGTTCTTC. Translated: CASSLVRDSYNEQFF.

The chain joins TRBV20-1 to TRBJ2-5; TRBD1 or TRBD2 may be the D gene (6 bases each). The J call may not be correct, given that the DNA end is closer to TRBJ2-1. Germline CDR1 reads DFQATT; CDR2 reads SNEGSKA (reference sequence). The CDR3 has 14 residues. The CDR3 loop is CSARDGGRQETQFF. In DNA, the CDR3 is TGCAGTGCTAGAGATGGGGGGCGCCAAGAGACCCAGTTCTTC.

This clonotype was seen only a few times. CDR3 residues: CASSPGSDSYGYTF. CDR3 DNA: TGTGCCAGCTCACCTGGATCGGACAGCTATGGCTACACCTTC. The chain carries TRBV18 and TRBJ1-2, with a tentative D call TRBD1 (6 bases). The length of the CDR3 is 14 residues. CDR1 KGHSH and CDR2 LQKENI come from the germline V gene. Between the trimmed V and J ends, which lost 3 bases and 4 bases, there was a span of 12 bases.

The V gene is TRBV12-5, the J gene TRBJ2-1; weak D call: TRBD2 (6 bases). The CDR3 length is 16 residues. Trimming left V 9 bases short and J 7 bases short, with 25 bases between. Germline CDR1 reads LGHNT; CDR2 reads FRNRAP. CDR3: CASGISEAGCGNEQFF. The CDR3 DNA follows: TGTGCTAGCGGTATCTCAGAGGCGGGGTGTGGTAATGAGCAGTTCTTC.

This clonotype was picked up a small number of times. The chain joins TRBV14 to TRBJ2-7; 7 positions agree with TRBD2. This CDR3 has 14 residues. CDR1 is SGHDN and CDR2 is FVKESK in the germline V gene. The trim removed 7 bases at V and 2 bases at J, leaving 8 bases unmatched. DNA for the CDR3: TGTGCCAGCAAACCGGGAGGACCCACCTACGAGCAGTACTTC. Residues: CASKPGGPTYEQYF. The full variable domain, with the rest looked up from reference TRBV14 and TRBJ2-7, is EAGVTQFPSHSVIEKGQTVTLRCDPISGHDNLYWYRRVMGKEIKFLLHFVKESKQDESGMPNNRFLAERTGGTYSTLKVQPAELEDSGVYFCASKPGGPTYEQYFGPGTRLTVT.

The CDR3 protein is CASTGRLGGYNKQYF. The CDR3 nucleotides read TGTGCCAGCACTGGACGGCTGGGGGGATACAATAAGCAGTACTTC. This sequence joins TRBV6-2 or TRBV6-3 and TRBJ2-4; a possible D gene is TRBD2 (6 bases). CDR1 is MNHEY and CDR2 is SVGEGT in the germline V gene. The CDR3 is 15 amino acids. V was clipped by 7 bases and J by 13 bases, with 26 bases between them.

The V and J genes are TRBV27 and TRBJ1-2; D gene ambiguous. Germline V gives CDR1 MNHEY, CDR2 SMNVEV (reference sequence). The CDR3 loop spans 15 amino acids. V was clipped by 5 bases and J by 0 bases, with 13 bases between them. The CDR3 sequence is CASSPQRESNYGYTF. The CDR3 coding sequence is TGTGCCAGCAGTCCCCAGCGGGAGTCTAACTATGGCTACACCTTC.